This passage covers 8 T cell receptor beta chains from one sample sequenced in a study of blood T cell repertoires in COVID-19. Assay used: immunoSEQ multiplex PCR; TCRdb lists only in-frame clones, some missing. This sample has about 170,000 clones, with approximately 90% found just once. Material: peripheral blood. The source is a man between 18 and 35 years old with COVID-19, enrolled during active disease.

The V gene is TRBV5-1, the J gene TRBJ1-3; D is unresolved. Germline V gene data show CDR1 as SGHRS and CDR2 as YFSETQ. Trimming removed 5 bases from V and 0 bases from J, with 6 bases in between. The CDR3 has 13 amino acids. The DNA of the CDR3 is TGCGCCAGCAGATACAACTCTGGAAACACCATATATTTT. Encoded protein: CASRYNSGNTIYF.

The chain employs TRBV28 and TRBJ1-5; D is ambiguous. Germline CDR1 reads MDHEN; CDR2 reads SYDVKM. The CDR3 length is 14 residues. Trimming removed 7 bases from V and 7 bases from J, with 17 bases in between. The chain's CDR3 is CASTPPRAPQPQHF. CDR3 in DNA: TGTGCCAGCACCCCACCGAGGGCACCCCAGCCCCAGCATTTT.

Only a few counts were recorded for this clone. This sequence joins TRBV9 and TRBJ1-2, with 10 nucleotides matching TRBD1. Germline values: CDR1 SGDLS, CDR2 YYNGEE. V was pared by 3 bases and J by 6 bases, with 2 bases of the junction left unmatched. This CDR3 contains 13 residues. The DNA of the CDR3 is TGTGCCAGCAGCGGACAGGGGGCGGATGGCTACACCTTC. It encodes CASSGQGADGYTF.

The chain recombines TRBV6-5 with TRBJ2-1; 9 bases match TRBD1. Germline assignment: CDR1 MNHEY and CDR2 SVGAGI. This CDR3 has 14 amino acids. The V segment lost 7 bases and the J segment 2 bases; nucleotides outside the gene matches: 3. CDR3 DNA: TGTGCCAGCATAAGGACAGGGGCCTACAATGAGCAGTTCTTC. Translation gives CASIRTGAYNEQFF.

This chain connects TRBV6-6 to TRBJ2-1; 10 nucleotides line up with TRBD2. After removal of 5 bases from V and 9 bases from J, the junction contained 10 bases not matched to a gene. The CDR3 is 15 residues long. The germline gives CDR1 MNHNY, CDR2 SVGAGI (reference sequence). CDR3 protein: CASSTLAGAIGEQFF. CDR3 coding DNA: TGTGCCAGCAGTACTCTAGCGGGAGCTATTGGTGAGCAGTTCTTC.

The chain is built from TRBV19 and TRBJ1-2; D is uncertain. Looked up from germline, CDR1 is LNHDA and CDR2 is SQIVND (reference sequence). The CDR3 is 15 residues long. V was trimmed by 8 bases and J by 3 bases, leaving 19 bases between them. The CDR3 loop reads CASSSKTTRDYGYTF. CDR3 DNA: TGTGCCAGTTCAAGTAAGACTACGAGGGACTATGGCTACACCTTC.

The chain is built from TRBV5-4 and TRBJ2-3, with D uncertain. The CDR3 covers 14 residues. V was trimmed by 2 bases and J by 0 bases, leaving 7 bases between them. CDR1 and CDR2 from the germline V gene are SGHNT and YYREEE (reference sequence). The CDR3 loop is CASSFTESTDTQYF. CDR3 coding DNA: TGTGCCAGCAGCTTCACAGAGAGCACAGATACGCAGTATTTT.

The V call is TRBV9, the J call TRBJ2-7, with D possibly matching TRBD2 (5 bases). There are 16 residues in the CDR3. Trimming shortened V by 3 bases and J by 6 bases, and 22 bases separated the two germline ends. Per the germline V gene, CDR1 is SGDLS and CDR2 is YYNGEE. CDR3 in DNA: TGTGCCAGCAGCGCAGGCGAGGGAGTTTATCGGGGCGAGCAGTACTTC. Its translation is CASSAGEGVYRGEQYF. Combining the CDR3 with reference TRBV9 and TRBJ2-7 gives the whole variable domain DSGVTQTPKHLITATGQRVTLRCSPRSGDLSVYWYQQSLDQGLQFLIQYYNGEERAKGNILERFSAQQFPDLHSELNLSSLELGDSALYFCASSAGEGVYRGEQYFGPGTRLTVT.